A single T cell receptor (beta chain) is shown here with its context. Its matching antigen is unknown. It was template switching that added a universal primer site, and there were unique molecular identifiers on the cDNA. TCRdb reprocessed the 5' RACE reads with MiXCR, giving one entry per CDR3 protein. The table records 1.5 million or so distinct CDR3 sequences, roughly a third of them present only once. This entry comes from a study of identical twins. Notes on the study in general: The abundant beta clonotypes from cord blood had fewer insertions, and memory repertoires had none of this. Beta out-of-frame sequences showed weaker excess twin sharing.

The CDR3 has 14 amino acids. Losses at the gene ends were 3 bases for V and 3 bases for J; bases not matched to a gene: 4. In germline, CDR1 is DFQATT, CDR2 SNEGSKA (reference sequence). The specimen was cord blood. V and J are TRBV20-1 and TRBJ2-7, with 11 positions matching TRBD1. This sequence originates from a newborn girl in good health. The DNA for the CDR3 is TGCAGTGCTAGGATAGGGACAGGGGGCTACGAGCAGTACTTC. Residues: CSARIGTGGYEQYF.